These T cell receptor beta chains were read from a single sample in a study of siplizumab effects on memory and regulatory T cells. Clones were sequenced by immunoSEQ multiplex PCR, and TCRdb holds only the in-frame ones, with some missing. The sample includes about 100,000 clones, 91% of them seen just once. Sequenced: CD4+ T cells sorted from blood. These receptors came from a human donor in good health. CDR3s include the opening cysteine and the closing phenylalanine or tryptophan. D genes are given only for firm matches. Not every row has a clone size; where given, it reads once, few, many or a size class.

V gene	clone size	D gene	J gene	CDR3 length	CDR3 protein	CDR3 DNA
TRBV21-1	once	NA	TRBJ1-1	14	CASSKEERDTEAFF	TGTGCCAGCAGCAAAGAGGAGAGGGACACTGAAGCTTTCTTT
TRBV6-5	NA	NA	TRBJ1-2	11	CASIGQRGYTF	TGTGCCAGCATCGGGCAACGTGGCTACACCTTC
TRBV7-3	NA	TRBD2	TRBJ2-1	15	CASRSSSGGYNEQFF	TGTGCCAGCAGGTCCTCTAGCGGGGGTTACAATGAGCAGTTCTTC
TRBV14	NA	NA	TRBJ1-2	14	CASSQDYSRFGYTF	TGTGCCAGCAGCCAAGATTACAGTAGGTTTGGCTACACCTTC
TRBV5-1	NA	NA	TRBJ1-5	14	CASSLGGPSQPQHF	TGCGCCAGCAGCTTGGGAGGCCCGTCCCAGCCCCAGCATTTT
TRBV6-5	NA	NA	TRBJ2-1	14	CASRAGGTLIEQFF	TGTGCCAGCAGAGCGGGCGGGACCCTAATTGAGCAGTTCTTC
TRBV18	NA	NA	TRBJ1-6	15	CASSPEQGRESPLHF	TGTGCCAGCTCCCCGGAACAGGGTCGGGAATCACCCCTCCACTTT
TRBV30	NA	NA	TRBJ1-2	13	CAWIPDDGYGYTF	TGTGCCTGGATCCCCGACGACGGCTATGGCTACACCTTC
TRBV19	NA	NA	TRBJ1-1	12	CASSIASAEAFF	TGTGCCAGTAGTATAGCTTCAGCTGAAGCTTTCTTT
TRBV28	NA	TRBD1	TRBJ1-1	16	CASSVRDSAMNTEAFF	TGTGCCAGCAGTGTACGGGACAGCGCGATGAACACTGAAGCTTTCTTT
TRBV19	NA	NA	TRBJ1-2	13	CASTDSANYGYTF	TGTGCCAGTACTGATTCTGCTAACTATGGCTACACCTTC
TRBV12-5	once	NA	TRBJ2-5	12	CASARLQETQYF	TGTGCTAGTGCCAGGCTTCAAGAGACCCAGTACTTC
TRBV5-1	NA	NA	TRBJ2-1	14	CASSLGRAYNEQFF	TGCGCCAGCAGCTTGGGTAGGGCTTACAATGAGCAGTTCTTC
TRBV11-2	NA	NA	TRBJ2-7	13	CASSFRRTYEQYF	TGTGCCAGCAGCTTCCGGAGAACCTACGAGCAGTACTTC
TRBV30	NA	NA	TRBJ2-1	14	CAWSKSGQYNEQFF	TGTGCCTGGAGTAAAAGCGGGCAGTACAATGAGCAGTTCTTC
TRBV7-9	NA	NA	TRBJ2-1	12	CASSFNGPGPFF	TGTGCCAGCAGCTTTAACGGGCCGGGACCGTTCTTC
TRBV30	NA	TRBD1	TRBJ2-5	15	CAWSAMGTGQETQYF	TGTGCCTGGAGTGCCATGGGGACAGGGCAAGAGACCCAGTACTTC
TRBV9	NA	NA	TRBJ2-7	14	CASSASGTVSQQYF	TGTGCCAGCAGCGCCTCCGGGACGGTTTCTCAGCAGTACTTC
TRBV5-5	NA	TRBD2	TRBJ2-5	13	CASRGTRVETQYF	TGTGCCAGCAGGGGGACTAGAGTGGAGACCCAGTACTTC
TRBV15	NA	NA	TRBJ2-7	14	CATSRDAGGYEQYF	TGTGCCACCAGCAGAGATGCCGGGGGCTACGAGCAGTACTTC
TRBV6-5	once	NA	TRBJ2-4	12	CASGVAKNIQYF	TGTGCCAGCGGGGTGGCCAAAAACATTCAGTACTTC
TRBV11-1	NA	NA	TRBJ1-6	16	CASSQLPTTYNSPLHF	TGTGCCAGCAGCCAACTTCCTACGACCTATAATTCACCCCTCCACTTT
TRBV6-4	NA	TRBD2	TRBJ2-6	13	CARGGTGANVLTF	TGTGCCAGGGGAGGGACTGGGGCCAACGTCCTGACTTTC
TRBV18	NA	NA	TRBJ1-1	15	CASSPLQGGAPEAFF	TGTGCCAGCTCACCGCTACAGGGAGGGGCGCCTGAAGCTTTCTTT
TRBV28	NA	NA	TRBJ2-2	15	CASSYRVGNTGELFF	TGTGCCAGCAGTTACAGGGTTGGGAACACCGGGGAGCTGTTTTTT
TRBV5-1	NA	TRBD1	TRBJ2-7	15	CASSQGQVGSYEQYF	TGCGCCAGCAGCCAGGGACAGGTGGGATCCTACGAGCAGTACTTC
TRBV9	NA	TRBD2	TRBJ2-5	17	CASSVRGVAGVQETQYF	TGTGCCAGCAGCGTCCGCGGGGTAGCGGGGGTTCAAGAGACCCAGTACTTC
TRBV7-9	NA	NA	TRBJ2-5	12	CASSPELETQYF	TGTGCCAGCAGCCCCGAATTAGAGACCCAGTACTTC
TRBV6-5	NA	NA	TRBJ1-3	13	CASSPPSGNTIYF	TGTGCCAGCAGCCCCCCCAGTGGAAACACCATATATTTT
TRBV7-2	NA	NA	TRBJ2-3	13	CASSLAVEGTQYF	TGTGCCAGCAGCTTAGCGGTGGAAGGTACGCAGTATTTT
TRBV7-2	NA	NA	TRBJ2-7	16	CASSPGPGTLGNEQYF	TGTGCCAGCAGCCCCGGACCCGGGACACTTGGGAACGAGCAGTACTTC
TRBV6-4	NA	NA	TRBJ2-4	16	CASSDKTGRTGHIQYF	TGTGCCAGCAGTGATAAGACAGGCCGTACGGGCCACATTCAGTACTTC
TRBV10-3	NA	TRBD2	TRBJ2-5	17	CAISAGLAGGPKETQYF	TGTGCCATCAGCGCGGGACTAGCGGGGGGGCCCAAAGAGACCCAGTACTTC
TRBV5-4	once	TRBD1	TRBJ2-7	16	CASSLGTGEGIYEQYF	TGTGCCAGCAGCTTGGGGACAGGCGAAGGGATCTACGAGCAGTACTTC
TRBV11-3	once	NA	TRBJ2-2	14	CASSLDQGTGELFF	TGTGCCAGCAGCTTAGATCAAGGCACCGGGGAGCTGTTTTTT
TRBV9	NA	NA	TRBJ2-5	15	CASSPSGRPQETQYF	TGTGCCAGCAGCCCCTCAGGTAGACCCCAAGAGACCCAGTACTTC
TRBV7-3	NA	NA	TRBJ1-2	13	CASSPGTINGYTF	TGTGCCAGCAGCCCCGGGACAATAAATGGCTACACCTTC
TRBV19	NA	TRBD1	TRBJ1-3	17	CASRRSTGAISGNTIYF	TGTGCCAGTAGGAGGTCGACAGGGGCTATCTCTGGAAACACCATATATTTT
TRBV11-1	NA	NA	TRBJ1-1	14	CASSSGVIGFEAFF	TGTGCCAGCAGTTCAGGGGTCATAGGATTTGAAGCTTTCTTT
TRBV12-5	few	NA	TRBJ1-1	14	CASVFTGMNTEAFF	TGTGCTAGTGTATTTACAGGGATGAACACTGAAGCTTTCTTT
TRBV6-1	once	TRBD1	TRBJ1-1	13	CASCSGGIAEAFF	TGTGCCAGCTGTTCAGGGGGCATCGCTGAAGCTTTCTTT
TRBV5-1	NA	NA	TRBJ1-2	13	CASSLPGNYGYTF	TGCGCCAGCAGCTTGCCGGGAAACTATGGCTACACCTTC